This paragraph reports one T cell receptor beta chain. The antigen is undetermined. The entry originates in a study of cytomegalovirus exposure and HLA in healthy donors. Regarding the study as a whole: CMV serostatus stood as the only immune exposure information on hand. An analysis done earlier found most TCR beta V segments productive about 87% or about 30% of the time. Trimming of TCR beta V- and J-genes showed a link, identified in a later analysis, to a missense DCLRE1C variant. Rare TCR sequences dominated, though some public TCRs recurred in many donors.

60 Vbeta and 13 Jbeta primers were used in PCR. Generated by immunoSEQ multiplex PCR, the TCRdb table keeps only in-frame clones and is missing some. In the table there are 90,000 to 130,000 clones, just over 75% of which are singletons. Trimming removed 1 base at V and 2 bases at J, with 9 bases between. This CDR3 is 14 amino acids long. Germline CDR1 reads ENHRY; CDR2 reads SYGVKD. The TCR comes from a man between 25 and 39 years old in good health and CMV-seropositive. Sequencing was performed on PBMCs. This sequence joins TRBV10-3 and TRBJ2-7; TRBD1 is a possible D gene (5 bases). The CDR3 loop is CAISELDSPYEQYF. The CDR3 DNA reads as TGTGCCATCAGTGAGTTAGACAGTCCCTACGAGCAGTACTTC.